This T cell receptor (beta chain) appears in the sequencing data of a study of T cells expressing NK-cell markers. The overall study: There were seven HCMV-seropositive donors and one seronegative donor among the eight sequenced.

Findings of the study overall: Expanded clones of NKG2C+ T cells had an unclear HCMV specificity.

With regard to this clonotype: Antigen specificity is unknown.

The authors made TCR beta cDNA libraries by 5'RACE template switching. This switching added a universal primer site and UMIs. TCRdb processed the 5' RACE reads again and assigns one entry to each CDR3 protein, with no DNA. The sample totals about 160,000 distinct CDR3 sequences. This CDR3 contains 15 residues. The germline V gene encodes CDR1 MGHRA and CDR2 YSYEKL. Sequenced sample: blood T cells: a sorted CD56 or NKG2C T cell subset, CD4+ or CD8+ T cells, or bulk PBMC T cells (not recorded which). The genes are TRBV4-1 and TRBJ2-2. The source is a woman between 18 and 69 years old in good health. The CDR3: CASSQSRLGTGELFF.